One and the same sample provided the 14 T cell receptor beta chains below, sequenced in a study of cytomegalovirus exposure and HLA in healthy donors. Amplification used 60 Vbeta primers and 13 Jbeta primers. The protocol was immunoSEQ multiplex PCR, while the TCRdb copy is restricted to in-frame clones and leaves out a portion. The table has around 160,000 clones, about 75% seen once. Sequenced sample: PBMCs. Receptor source: a woman between 35 and 50 years old in good health and CMV-seropositive.

The J gene is TRBJ1-5, the V gene TRBV6-5, with D tentatively TRBD1 (6 bases). V dropped 5 bases and J dropped 1 base, with 12 bases sitting between them. Germline CDR1 is MNHEY and CDR2 is SVGAGI. The CDR3 length is 15 residues. CDR3 sequence reads: CASSKQGGSNQPQHF. CDR3 nucleotides: TGTGCCAGCAGTAAACAGGGTGGGAGCAATCAGCCCCAGCATTTT.

The chain uses TRBV7-9 and TRBJ2-1, with 7 bases fitting TRBD1. Germline CDR1 is SEHNR and CDR2 is FQNEAQ (reference sequence). V lost 5 bases to trimming and J lost 3 bases; unmatched junction nucleotides: 13. The CDR3 totals 17 residues. The CDR3 DNA reads as TGTGCCAGCAGCACCTTTACAGGGGCCCTGAGCTACAATGAGCAGTTCTTC. Protein: CASSTFTGALSYNEQFF.

Concerning this clone: This same CDR3 is encoded by further DNA sequences in the sample. The chain couples TRBV6-4 to TRBJ2-3; 8 bases align to TRBD2. The ends lost 4 bases at V and 0 bases at J; junction bases unmatched: 0. The length of the CDR3 is 14 residues. CDR1 is MRHNA, CDR2 SNTAGT, per germline. CDR3 DNA: TGTGCCAGCAGTGCTAGCGGGAGCACAGATACGCAGTATTTT. Translated, it gives CASSASGSTDTQYF.

The rearrangement uses TRBV10-1 and TRBJ2-5; D may be TRBD1 (5 bases). The CDR3 has 13 residues. V shed 2 bases and J shed 6 bases, with 10 bases lying between them. CDR1 and CDR2 from the germline V gene are WNHNN and SYGVQD (reference sequence). The CDR3 coding sequence is TGCGCCAGCAGTGAGAGGCAGGGAAAGACCCAGTACTTC. Amino acid sequence: CASSERQGKTQYF.

V usage is TRBV11-2 and J usage is TRBJ2-7, with 7 bases that match TRBD1. The CDR3 consists of 14 residues. Germline V CDR1 and CDR2: SGHAT, FQNNGV. Trimming removed 3 bases from V and 2 bases from J; junction bases left unmatched: 4. DNA of the CDR3: TGTGCCAGCAGCTTCCCAGGGGGTACCTACGAGCAGTACTTC. Translated, it gives CASSFPGGTYEQYF.

The chain carries TRBV5-8 and TRBJ2-3; D not resolved. This CDR3 is 16 amino acids long. Germline V lookup: CDR1 SGHTS, CDR2 YDEGEE. The ends were cut back, 4 bases at V and 0 bases at J, with 15 bases in the middle. CDR3 DNA sequence: TGTGCCAGCAGCCCCCAATTCGCGGCTAGCACAGATACGCAGTATTTT. This codes for CASSPQFAASTDTQYF.

The chain links TRBV19 to TRBJ1-5; 7 nucleotides match TRBD1. There are 15 residues in the CDR3. Germline CDR1 and CDR2: LNHDA and SQIVND (reference sequence). Losses at the gene ends were 0 bases for V and 7 bases for J; bases not matched to a gene: 6. CDR3 region: CASSIDQRGRQPQHF. DNA for the CDR3: TGTGCCAGTAGTATAGATCAGAGGGGGCGGCAGCCCCAGCATTTT.

The chain recombines TRBV7-9 with TRBJ2-2; D is ambiguous. The CDR3 consists of 14 residues. Deletions cut 1 base from V and 6 bases from J, with 9 bases between. Germline assignment: CDR1 SEHNR and CDR2 FQNEAQ (reference sequence). CDR3 in amino acids: CASSLDVNSGELFF. DNA of the CDR3: TGTGCCAGCAGCTTAGATGTAAACTCCGGGGAGCTGTTTTTT.

The rearrangement uses TRBV12-5 and TRBJ1-1; D gene unclear. The CDR3 has 13 amino acids. V shed 7 bases and J shed 4 bases, with 13 bases lying between them. Germline CDR1 and CDR2: LGHNT and FRNRAP. Here the CDR3 DNA reads TGTGCTAGTGTCTGGGAGGGCCTCACTGAAGCTTTCTTT. Translated, it gives CASVWEGLTEAFF. The entire variable domain, with the rest obtained from reference TRBV12-5 and TRBJ1-1, is as follows: DARVTQTPRHKVTEMGQEVTMRCQPILGHNTVFWYRQTMMQGLELLAYFRNRAPLDDSGMPKDRFSAEMPDATLATLKIQPSEPRDSAVYFCASVWEGLTEAFFGQGTRLTVV.

This clone was picked up one time. The chain is built from TRBV6-5 and TRBJ1-3, with D tentatively TRBD1 (6 bases). The CDR3 runs to 15 residues. The V gene's germline CDR1 is MNHEY and CDR2 SVGAGI. V was shortened by 6 bases and J by 0 bases, with 12 bases between the two germline ends. The chain's CDR3 is CASRPTGYSGNTIYF. CDR3 in DNA: TGTGCCAGCAGGCCAACAGGGTACTCTGGAAACACCATATATTTT.

CDR3: CARRRAQHF. The DNA for the CDR3 is TGTGCCAGGAGGAGGGCCCAGCATTTT. The chain has TRBV5-6 and TRBJ1-5; D is unresolved. Germline-derived CDR1 and CDR2 are SGHDT and YYEEEE. The length of the CDR3 is 9 residues. The V gene lost 8 bases and the J gene lost 11 bases, with 8 bases spanning the gap.

The chain carries TRBV6-6 and TRBJ1-3; D may be TRBD1 (5 bases). Germline CDR1 and CDR2: MNHNY and SVGAGI (reference sequence). This CDR3 contains 15 residues. The germline V and J ends were trimmed by 7 bases and 4 bases, with 17 bases remaining between them. The CDR3 loop reads CASTSMGPAGNTIYF. The CDR3 nucleotides read TGTGCCAGCACAAGTATGGGGCCGGCGGGAAACACCATATATTTT.

V usage is TRBV7-2 and J usage is TRBJ2-1; D remains unclear. The germline CDR1 and CDR2 sequences are SGHTA and FQGNSA. Trimming removed 4 bases from V and 3 bases from J, with 4 bases in between. The CDR3 is 12 residues long. The CDR3 spells CASSSNYNEQFF. CDR3 in DNA: TGTGCCAGCAGCTCCAACTACAATGAGCAGTTCTTC.

This clone was seen more than once but under ten times. The chain employs TRBV9 and TRBJ1-2; D is uncertain. CDR1 is SGDLS and CDR2 is YYNGEE in the germline V gene. Trimming pared 0 bases from V and 2 bases from J, leaving 8 bases between. This CDR3 contains 14 residues. CDR3 region: CASSVGAANYGYTF. The DNA of the CDR3 is TGTGCCAGCAGCGTAGGGGCAGCCAACTATGGCTACACCTTC.